This TCR beta chain was obtained from a study of T cell responses to AZD1222 COVID-19 vaccine. Across the study: Pooled samples include second doses given at about 4 or 12 weeks.

Overall study results and limits: Vaccine-associated CD4 TCRs ranged over spike, dominating at 160-218 and 743-854. As reported, nearly half of all spike-specific TCRs target variant regions that are unmutated. White British people made up most donors, females outnumbered males, and clonal diversity was possibly underestimated.

Germline CDR1 KGHSH, CDR2 LQKENI. V lost 6 bases, J lost 0 bases, and 11 bases lay in between. The CDR3 loop spans 14 amino acids. In this sample, this clone turned up once. Its antigen is undetermined. The table came from immunoSEQ multiplex PCR; TCRdb's copy has only in-frame clones and leaves some out. This sample has 100,000 to 150,000 clones, with roughly 89% found just once. The sequencing used peripheral blood, collected on day 0 of AZD1222 vaccination. This clonotype originated in an adult in good health. The V call is TRBV18, the J call TRBJ1-1, with D possibly matching TRBD1 (5 bases). CDR3 protein: CASSRQRLNTEAFF. CDR3 bases: TGTGCCAGCTCGAGACAGAGACTGAACACTGAAGCTTTCTTT.